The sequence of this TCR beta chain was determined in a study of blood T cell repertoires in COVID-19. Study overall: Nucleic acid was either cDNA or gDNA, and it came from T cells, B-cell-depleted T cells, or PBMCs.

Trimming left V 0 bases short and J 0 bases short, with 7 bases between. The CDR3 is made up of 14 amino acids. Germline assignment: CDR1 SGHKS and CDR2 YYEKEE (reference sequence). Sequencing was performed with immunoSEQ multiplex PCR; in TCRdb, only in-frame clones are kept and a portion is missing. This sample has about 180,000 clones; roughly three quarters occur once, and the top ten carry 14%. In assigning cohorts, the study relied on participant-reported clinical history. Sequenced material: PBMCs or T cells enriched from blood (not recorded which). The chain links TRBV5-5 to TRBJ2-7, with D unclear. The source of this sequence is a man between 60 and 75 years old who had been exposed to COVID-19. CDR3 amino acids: CASSLAGSSYEQYF. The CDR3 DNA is TGTGCCAGCAGCTTGGCTGGTAGCTCCTACGAGCAGTACTTC.